A single sample gave rise to the 2 T cell receptor beta chains below, sequenced in a study of T cell responses to AZD1222 COVID-19 vaccine. Sequenced by immunoSEQ multiplex PCR; TCRdb stores in-frame clones only, minus some. The sample includes 130,000 to 150,000 clones, 82% of them seen just once. The specimen was peripheral blood, collected on day 0 of MenACWY control vaccination. The receptor set was obtained from an adult in good health.

The V call is TRBV10-3, the J call TRBJ1-2; 7 positions agree with TRBD1. Trimming cost V 1 base and J 8 bases; bases outside gene matches: 10. Germline V lookup: CDR1 ENHRY, CDR2 SYGVKD. CDR3 length: 15 amino acids. This chain's CDR3 is CAISEYEQGSGGYTF. The CDR3 nucleotides read TGTGCCATCAGTGAGTACGAACAGGGGAGCGGAGGCTACACCTTC.

V gene TRBV7-2 combines with J gene TRBJ2-1; perhaps TRBD1 as D (6 bases). The CDR3 spans 17 residues. The germline V gene has CDR1 SGHTA and CDR2 FQGNSA. Trimming cost V 2 bases and J 1 base, with 15 bases left between them. CDR3 nucleotides: TGTGCCAGCAGCTTAATTCCCCCCCAGGGGTCCTACAATGAGCAGTTCTTC. Residues: CASSLIPPQGSYNEQFF. Complete variable domain (other parts from reference TRBV7-2 and TRBJ2-1): GAGVSQSPSNKVTEKGKDVELRCDPISGHTALYWYRQSLGQGLEFLIYFQGNSAPDKSGLPSDRFSAERTGGSVSTLTIQRTQQEDSAVYLCASSLIPPQGSYNEQFFGPGTRLTVL.